These 3 T cell receptor beta chains came from one sample sequenced in a study of T cell clonality in common variable immunodeficiency. The assay was immunoSEQ multiplex PCR, and TCRdb's table has in-frame clones only and misses some. In total the sample includes roughly 34,000 clones, none of them seen once. The sample comprised peripheral blood mononuclear cells. These receptor sequences come from a person between 18 and 70 years old in good health.

This clone was detected many times. Read sequence stops 3 residues before the CDR3 end, and the germline J gene provides the missing end. This sequence joins TRBV20-1 and TRBJ2-3; 8 nucleotides agree with TRBD2. In germline, CDR1 is DFQATT, CDR2 SNEGSKA (reference sequence). The CDR3 loop spans 14 amino acids. Trimming took 0 bases from V and 8 from J; bases not matched to a gene: 7. The CDR3: CSAREDGRGGTQYF. CDR3 bases read: TGCAGTGCTAGAGAAGACGGGAGGGGGGGTACG.

This clone was recorded at least ten times. The read stops 3 residues short of the end of the CDR3; the missing end is completed from the germline J gene. V gene TRBV18 combines with J gene TRBJ2-6; D is perhaps TRBD1 (8 bases). Trimming stripped 5 bases from V and 2 bases from J, with 19 bases between. The CDR3 extends over 18 amino acids. The germline gives CDR1 KGHSH, CDR2 LQKENI. CDR3 DNA, as far as it was read: TGTGCCAGCTCAGAAATGACAGGGGACTACACTGGGGCCAACGTC. Protein sequence: CASSEMTGDYTGANV. The CDR3 in its entirety is CASSEMTGDYTGANVLTF.

This clone was seen at least ten times. The sequence runs out 3 residues before the end of the CDR3; the remainder is reconstructed from the germline J gene. This chain links TRBV7-9 with TRBJ2-4; D possibly corresponds to TRBD1 (6 bases). CDR1 is SEHNR and CDR2 is FQNEAQ in the germline V gene (reference sequence). Trimming left V 3 bases short and J 6 bases short, with 15 bases between. This CDR3 contains 15 residues. The DNA read from the CDR3 is TGTGCCAGCAGCTTTGATTCAGGGGTTGGAAACATT. It codes for CASSFDSGVGNI. The full CDR3 protein reads CASSFDSGVGNIQYF.